Here is one T cell receptor beta chain with its context. Its antigen is not known. The data were obtained in a study of cytomegalovirus exposure and HLA in healthy donors. General observations from the study: There were approximately 150 TCR beta chains listed as cytomegalovirus-associated. Data from an earlier analysis indicated that most TCR beta V segments were productive either about 90% or about 30% of the time. A later analysis reportedly found fewer N-insertions in an Asian-associated ancestry cluster than the roughly 700-donor mean. TCR beta sequences reportedly predicted most subjects' HLA-A and HLA-B alleles accurately.

Germline assignment: CDR1 LNHDA and CDR2 SQIVND (reference sequence). Trimming at V came to 3 bases and at J to 0 bases, leaving 3 bases not matched to a gene. The CDR3 has 15 amino acids. PCR involved 60 Vbeta and 13 Jbeta primers. Assay used: immunoSEQ multiplex PCR; TCRdb lists only in-frame clones, some missing. The sample shows around 100,000 clones, around 77% of them seen only once. The sequence derives from a woman aged 25 to 39 in good health and CMV-seropositive. Sequencing was performed on PBMCs. The chain combines TRBV19 with TRBJ2-7, with TRBD2 matching over 9 bases. Written as DNA, the CDR3 is TGTGCCAGTAGTATTCTAGCGGGGACCTCCTACGAGCAGTACTTC. Encoded protein: CASSILAGTSYEQYF.